This passage covers 19 T cell receptor beta chains from one sample sequenced in a study of blood T cell repertoires in COVID-19. The repertoire was sequenced with immunoSEQ multiplex PCR; TCRdb's copy has only in-frame clones and lacks some. The table lists approximately 170,000 clones, over 75% of them singletons. The material sequenced was PBMCs or T cells enriched from blood (not recorded which). These receptors were taken from a woman under 30 who had recovered from COVID-19.

The CDR3 DNA sequence: TGTGCCACCGGGGCGGCGGGACGCGATGAGCAGTTCTTC. Encoded protein: CATGAAGRDEQFF. The rearrangement uses TRBV24-1 and TRBJ2-1, with TRBD2 as a possible D gene (6 bases). The CDR3 has 13 amino acids. With 9 bases removed from V and 8 bases from J, the gap between germline ends came to 16 bases. The germline V gene has CDR1 KGHDR and CDR2 SFDVKD.

The chain employs TRBV29-1 and TRBJ2-7; perhaps TRBD2 as D (6 bases). The CDR3 covers 13 residues. Germline V gene lookup returns CDR1 SQVTM and CDR2 ANQGSEA. The ends were cut back, 4 bases at V and 2 bases at J, with 12 bases in the middle. CDR3: CSVGRDGPYEQYF. The CDR3 DNA is TGCAGCGTTGGGCGGGATGGGCCCTACGAGCAGTACTTC.

The chain combines TRBV24-1 with TRBJ2-5, with 7 bases matching TRBD1. The CDR3 has 15 amino acids. The ends lost 4 bases at V and 0 bases at J; junction bases unmatched: 4. Per germline, CDR1 KGHDR and CDR2 SFDVKD. The CDR3 sequence: CATSDLGQDQETQYF. The CDR3, as DNA: TGTGCCACCAGTGACCTCGGACAGGACCAAGAGACCCAGTACTTC.

J is TRBJ2-7 and V is TRBV6-2 or TRBV6-3, with 7 positions matching TRBD1. The ends lost 4 bases at V and 4 bases at J; junction bases unmatched: 7. The CDR3 sequence is 14 residues long. CDR1 is MNHEY and CDR2 is SVGEGT in the germline V gene. The CDR3: CASSSDRVGYEQYF. In DNA form, the CDR3 reads TGTGCCAGCAGTTCCGACAGGGTCGGTTACGAGCAGTACTTC.

The CDR3 spells CASSQEGLGAVQSYEQYF. In nucleotides, the CDR3 is TGCGCCAGCAGCCAAGAGGGTCTTGGGGCGGTCCAATCCTACGAGCAGTACTTC. The chain recombines TRBV4-3 with TRBJ2-7; TRBD1 might be the D (5 bases). Trimming cost V 0 bases and J 1 base, with 19 bases left between them. The CDR3 consists of 18 residues. CDR1 is LGHNA, CDR2 YSLEER, per germline.

Comments on this clone: At one boundary the junction diverges from the germline segment, which might be a read error. The rearrangement joins TRBV28 to TRBJ1-2; maybe TRBD1 (5 bases). The V gene's germline CDR1 is MDHEN and CDR2 SYDVKM. The CDR3 is 14 residues long. The CDR3 DNA reads TGTGCCAGCAATCCACCTGGGGCCATCTATGGCTACGCCTTC. Translated, it gives CASNPPGAIYGYAF.

J is TRBJ1-1 and V is TRBV3-1 (or the pseudogene TRBV3-2); TRBD1 agrees at 9 bases. Germline V gene sequence: CDR1 LGHDT, CDR2 YNNKEL (reference sequence). This CDR3 comprises 16 residues. The V segment lost 4 bases and the J segment 4 bases; nucleotides outside the gene matches: 10. As DNA, the CDR3 is TGTGCCAGCAGCCTCACAGGGGGCGCGAGTATCACTGAAGCTTTCTTT. It encodes CASSLTGGASITEAFF.

This chain uses TRBV9 with TRBJ2-7; D ambiguous. Germline assignment: CDR1 SGDLS and CDR2 YYNGEE. Between the trimmed V and J ends, which lost 0 bases and 2 bases, there was a span of 9 bases. The CDR3 length is 14 residues. In DNA, the CDR3 is TGTGCCAGCAGCGTAGCTCCAGGAACCTACGAGCAGTACTTC. This codes for CASSVAPGTYEQYF.

This chain uses TRBV10-1 with TRBJ2-7; D gene unclear. The V end lost 10 bases, the J end lost 4 bases, and 14 bases lay between the germline ends. The germline V gene has CDR1 WNHNN and CDR2 SYGVQD (reference sequence). This CDR3 is 12 amino acids long. The DNA of the CDR3 is TGCGCCACCACAACGACATATTACGAGCAGTACTTC. This sequence encodes CATTTTYYEQYF.

This chain links TRBV28 with TRBJ2-3; no reliable D call. The CDR3 contains 15 residues. V lost 3 bases, J lost 1 base, and 11 bases lay in between. Germline V gene lookup returns CDR1 MDHEN and CDR2 SYDVKM. CDR3 sequence reads: CASSFLTRGTDTQYF. DNA of the CDR3: TGTGCCAGCAGTTTTCTGACTCGGGGCACAGATACGCAGTATTTT.

The V gene is TRBV30, the J gene TRBJ1-5; 8 bases are a match to TRBD1. From germline, CDR1 is GTSNPN and CDR2 SVGIG (reference sequence). The CDR3 is 15 amino acids. The trim removed 1 base at V and 4 bases at J, leaving 6 bases unmatched. CDR3 DNA: TGTGCCTGGAGTGAACTCAGGACAGGGAATCAGCCCCAGCATTTT. Amino acids: CAWSELRTGNQPQHF.

Written as DNA, the CDR3 is TGTGCCTGGGATGTTGGGGGAGGAGGTCCCTACGAGCAGTACTTC. It codes for CAWDVGGGGPYEQYF. V and J are TRBV30 and TRBJ2-7, with a possible D match to TRBD2 (6 bases). Germline loops: CDR1 GTSNPN, CDR2 SVGIG (reference sequence). V shed 5 bases and J shed 2 bases, with 19 bases lying between them. The CDR3 spans 15 residues.

V is TRBV30 and J is TRBJ2-7, with 9 bases aligning to TRBD2. The junction had 3 bases not matched to a gene; V was cut back by 6 bases and J by 0 bases. This CDR3 has 13 amino acids. Germline V CDR1 and CDR2: GTSNPN, SVGIG (reference sequence). The CDR3 sequence: CACLAGFSYEQYF. The CDR3 DNA reads as TGTGCCTGTCTAGCGGGATTCTCCTACGAGCAGTACTTC.

This chain joins TRBV15 and TRBJ2-7; 9 positions match TRBD1. The CDR3 has 16 amino acids. V shed 1 base and J 5 bases; nucleotides not matched to a gene: 9. Germline values: CDR1 LNHNV, CDR2 YYDKDF (reference sequence). CDR3 nucleotide sequence: TGTGCCACCAGCAGAGCCAGACAGGGGGGATTTGACGAGCAGTACTTC. Its protein product is CATSRARQGGFDEQYF.

This chain connects TRBV16 to TRBJ2-5, with 8 bases identical to TRBD2. The trim removed 4 bases at V and 5 bases at J, leaving 3 bases unmatched. Looked up from germline, CDR1 is KGHSY and CDR2 is FQNENV. This CDR3 is 13 amino acids long. The CDR3: CASSRAGEETQYF. CDR3 coding DNA: TGTGCCAGCAGCCGAGCGGGAGAGGAGACCCAGTACTTC.

The rearrangement joins TRBV5-1 to TRBJ1-2; D remains ambiguous. The CDR3 consists of 19 residues. V was pared by 0 bases and J by 7 bases, with 28 bases between. Germline V gives CDR1 SGHRS, CDR2 YFSETQ. CDR3 nucleotides: TGCGCCAGCAGCTTGGGACTCGAAAAAAGATTACCCGGTCGGGTTGGCTACACCTTC. As protein: CASSLGLEKRLPGRVGYTF.

The chain joins TRBV12-3 or TRBV12-4 to TRBJ1-1, with 7 bases identical to TRBD1. The CDR3 is made up of 13 amino acids. The V and J ends lost 6 bases and 7 bases, in that order; junction bases with no gene match: 8. This CDR3 reads CASSQTGIDEAFF. The CDR3 DNA is TGTGCCAGCAGCCAGACAGGGATAGATGAAGCTTTCTTT.

The genes are TRBV20-1 and TRBJ2-2; D may be TRBD2 (5 bases). Trimming took off 8 bases at V and 5 bases at J, with 9 bases between the two ends. CDR3 size: 11 residues. In germline, CDR1 is DFQATT, CDR2 SNEGSKA (reference sequence). CDR3 amino acids: CSCGRTGELFF. The CDR3 nucleotides read TGCAGTTGTGGGAGAACCGGGGAGCTGTTTTTT.

The CDR3 sequence: CSASPGGDLRETQYF. The CDR3 DNA follows: TGCAGTGCTAGTCCCGGCGGAGACCTCCGAGAGACCCAGTACTTC. This chain uses TRBV20-1 with TRBJ2-5, with D hard to call. Germline CDR1 DFQATT, CDR2 SNEGSKA (reference sequence). Trimming cost V 3 bases and J 4 bases, with 18 bases left between them. The CDR3 loop spans 15 amino acids.